This T cell receptor beta chain was identified during a study of graft-versus-host responses after intestinal transplantation. Whole-study context: Transplants were multivisceral, liver-intestinal, or isolated intestinal. Every recipient underwent anti-thymocyte globulin induction, then tacrolimus and steroids for three to four years.

General observations from the study: Declines in HvG clones occurring early post-transplant were associated with peak circulating GvH clone levels.

Comment on this clone: Its antigen is currently unknown.

Profiling relied on immunoSEQ multiplex PCR, and the TCRdb table lists in-frame clones only, not all of them. Here the sample spans approximately 68,000 clones, 85% to 90% being singletons. V was cut by 4 bases and J by 6 bases, with 11 bases left in between. The CDR3 length is 13 residues. Per the germline V gene, CDR1 is SGHDT and CDR2 is YYEEEE. Sequences were derived from unstimulated CD8+ T cells sorted from spleen or lymph node cells, sampled before transplant. This TCR derives from a human donor who was the organ donor for an intestinal transplant. V usage is TRBV5-6 and J usage is TRBJ1-5, with unresolved D. The CDR3: CASSIYAGQPQHF. The CDR3, as DNA: TGTGCCAGCAGCATATACGCCGGTCAGCCCCAGCATTTT.